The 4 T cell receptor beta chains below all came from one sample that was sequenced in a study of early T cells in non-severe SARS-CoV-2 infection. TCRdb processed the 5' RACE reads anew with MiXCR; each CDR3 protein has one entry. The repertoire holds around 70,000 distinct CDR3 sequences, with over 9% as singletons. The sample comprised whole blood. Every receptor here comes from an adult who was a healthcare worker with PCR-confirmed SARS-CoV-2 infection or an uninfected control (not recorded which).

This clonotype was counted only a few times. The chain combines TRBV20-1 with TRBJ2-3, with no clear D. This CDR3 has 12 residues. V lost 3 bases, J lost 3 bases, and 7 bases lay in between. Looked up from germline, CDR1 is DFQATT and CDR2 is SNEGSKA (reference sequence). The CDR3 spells CSARFGTDTQYF. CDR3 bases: TGCAGTGCTAGGTTTGGAACAGATACGCAGTATTTT.

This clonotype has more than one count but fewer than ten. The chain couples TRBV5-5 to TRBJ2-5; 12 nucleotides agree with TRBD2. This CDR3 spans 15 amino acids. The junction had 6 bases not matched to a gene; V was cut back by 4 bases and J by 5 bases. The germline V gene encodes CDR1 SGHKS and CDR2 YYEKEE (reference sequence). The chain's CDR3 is CASSTGLAGSETQYF. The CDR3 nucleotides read TGTGCCAGCAGCACCGGACTAGCGGGAAGTGAGACCCAGTACTTC.

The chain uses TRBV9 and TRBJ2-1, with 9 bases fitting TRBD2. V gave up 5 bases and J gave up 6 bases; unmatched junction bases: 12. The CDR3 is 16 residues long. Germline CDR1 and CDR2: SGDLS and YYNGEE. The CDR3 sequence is CASSPTGAGGSNEQFF. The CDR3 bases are TGTGCCAGCAGTCCTACCGGGGCGGGAGGGAGCAATGAGCAGTTCTTC.

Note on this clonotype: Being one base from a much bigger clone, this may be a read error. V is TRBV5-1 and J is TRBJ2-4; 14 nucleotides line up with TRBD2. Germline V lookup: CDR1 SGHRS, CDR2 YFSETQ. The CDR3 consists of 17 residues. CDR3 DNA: TGCGCCAGCAGCTTGGGGGGACTAGCGGGAGCCCAAAACATTCAGCACTTC. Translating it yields CASSLGGLAGAQNIQHF. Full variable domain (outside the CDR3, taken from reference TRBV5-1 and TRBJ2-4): KAGVTQTPRYLIKTRGQQVTLSCSPISGHRSVSWYQQTPGQGLQFLFEYFSETQRNKGNFPGRFSGRQFSNSRSEMNVSTLELGDSALYLCASSLGGLAGAQNIQHFGAGTRLSVL.